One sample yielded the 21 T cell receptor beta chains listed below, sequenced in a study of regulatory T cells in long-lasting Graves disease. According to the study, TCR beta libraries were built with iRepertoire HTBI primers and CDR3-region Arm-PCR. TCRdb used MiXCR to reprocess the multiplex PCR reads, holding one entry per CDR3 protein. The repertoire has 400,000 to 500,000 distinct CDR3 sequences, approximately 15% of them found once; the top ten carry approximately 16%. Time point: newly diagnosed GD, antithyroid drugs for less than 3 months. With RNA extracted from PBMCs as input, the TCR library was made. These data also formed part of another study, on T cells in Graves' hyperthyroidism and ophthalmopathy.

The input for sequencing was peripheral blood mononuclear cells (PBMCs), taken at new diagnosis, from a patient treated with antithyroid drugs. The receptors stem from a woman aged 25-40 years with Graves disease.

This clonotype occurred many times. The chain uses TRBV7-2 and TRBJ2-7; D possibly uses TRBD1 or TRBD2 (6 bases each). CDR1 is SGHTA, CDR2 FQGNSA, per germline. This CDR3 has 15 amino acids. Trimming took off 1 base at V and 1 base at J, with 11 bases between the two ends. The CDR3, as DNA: TGTGCCAGCAGCTTAGGCGGGACAATTTCCTACGAGCAGTACTTC. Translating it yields CASSLGGTISYEQYF.

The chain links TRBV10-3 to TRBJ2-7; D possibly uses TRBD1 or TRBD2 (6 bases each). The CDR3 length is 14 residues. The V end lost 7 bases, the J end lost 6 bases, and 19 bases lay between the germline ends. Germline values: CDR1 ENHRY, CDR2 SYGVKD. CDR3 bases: TGTGCCATCATGGAGAACAGGGAGGCTGGCGAGCAGTACTTC. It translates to CAIMENREAGEQYF.

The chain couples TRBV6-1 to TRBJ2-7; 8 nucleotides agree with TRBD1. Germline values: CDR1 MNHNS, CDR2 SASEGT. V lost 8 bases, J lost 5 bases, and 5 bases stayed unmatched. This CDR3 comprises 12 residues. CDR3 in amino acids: CASDRGIDEQYF. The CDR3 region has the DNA TGTGCCAGCGACAGGGGTATCGACGAGCAGTACTTC.

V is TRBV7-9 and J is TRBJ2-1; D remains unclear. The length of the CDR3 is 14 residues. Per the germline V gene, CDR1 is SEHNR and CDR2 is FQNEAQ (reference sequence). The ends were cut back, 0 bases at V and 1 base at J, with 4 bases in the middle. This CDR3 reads CASSLATSYNEQFF. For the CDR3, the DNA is TGTGCCAGCAGCTTAGCCACATCCTACAATGAGCAGTTCTTC.

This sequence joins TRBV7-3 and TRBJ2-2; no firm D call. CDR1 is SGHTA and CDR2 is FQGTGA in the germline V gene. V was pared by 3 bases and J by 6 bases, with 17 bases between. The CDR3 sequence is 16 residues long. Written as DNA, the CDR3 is TGTGCCAGCAGCTTCTCCCCTCGGCTAGTTCCCGGGGAGCTGTTTTTT. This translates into CASSFSPRLVPGELFF.

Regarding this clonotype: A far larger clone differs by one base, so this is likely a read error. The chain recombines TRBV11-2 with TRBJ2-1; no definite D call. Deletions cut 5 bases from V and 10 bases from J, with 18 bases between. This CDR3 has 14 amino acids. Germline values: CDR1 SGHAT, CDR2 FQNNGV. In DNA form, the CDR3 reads TGTGCCAGCAGCCCCCTCAGAGCGAACGGCGAGCAGTTCTTC. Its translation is CASSPLRANGEQFF.

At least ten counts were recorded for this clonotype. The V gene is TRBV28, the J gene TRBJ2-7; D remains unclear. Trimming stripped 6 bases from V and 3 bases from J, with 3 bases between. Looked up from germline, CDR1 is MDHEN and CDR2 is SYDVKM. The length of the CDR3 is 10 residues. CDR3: CASRRYEQYF. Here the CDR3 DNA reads TGTGCCAGCAGGCGCTACGAGCAGTACTTC.

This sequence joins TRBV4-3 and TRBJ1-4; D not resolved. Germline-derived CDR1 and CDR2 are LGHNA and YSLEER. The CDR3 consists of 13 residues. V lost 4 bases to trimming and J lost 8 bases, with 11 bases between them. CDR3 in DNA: TGCGCCAGCAGCCTGACCGGTGGGGAAAAACTGTTTTTT. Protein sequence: CASSLTGGEKLFF.

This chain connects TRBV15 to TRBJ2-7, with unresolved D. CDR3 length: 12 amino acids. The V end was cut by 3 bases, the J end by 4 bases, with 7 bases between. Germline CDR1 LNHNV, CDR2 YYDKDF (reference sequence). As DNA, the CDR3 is TGTGCCACCAGCAGTAACGGTTACGAGCAGTACTTC. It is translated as CATSSNGYEQYF.

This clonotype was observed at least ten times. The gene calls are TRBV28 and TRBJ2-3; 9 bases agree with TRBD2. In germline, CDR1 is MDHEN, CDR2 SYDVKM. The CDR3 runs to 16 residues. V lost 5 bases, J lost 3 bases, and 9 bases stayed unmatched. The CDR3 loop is CASSNLAGSVTDTQYF. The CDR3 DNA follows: TGTGCCAGCAGTAATCTAGCGGGAAGTGTGACAGATACGCAGTATTTT.

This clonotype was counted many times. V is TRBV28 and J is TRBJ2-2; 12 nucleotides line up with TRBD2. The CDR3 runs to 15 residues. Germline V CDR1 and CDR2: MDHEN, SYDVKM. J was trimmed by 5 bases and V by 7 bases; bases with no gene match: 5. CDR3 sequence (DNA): TGTGCCAGCACCTCTAGCGGGAGGGAAACCGGGGAGCTGTTTTTT. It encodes CASTSSGRETGELFF.

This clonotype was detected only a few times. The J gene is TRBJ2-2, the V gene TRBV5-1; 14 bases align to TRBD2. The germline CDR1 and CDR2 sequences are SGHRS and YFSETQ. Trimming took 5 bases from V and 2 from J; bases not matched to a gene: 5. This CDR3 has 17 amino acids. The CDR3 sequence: CASRRLAGGTNTGELFF. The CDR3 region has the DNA TGCGCCAGCAGGCGACTAGCGGGAGGGACCAACACCGGGGAGCTGTTTTTT.

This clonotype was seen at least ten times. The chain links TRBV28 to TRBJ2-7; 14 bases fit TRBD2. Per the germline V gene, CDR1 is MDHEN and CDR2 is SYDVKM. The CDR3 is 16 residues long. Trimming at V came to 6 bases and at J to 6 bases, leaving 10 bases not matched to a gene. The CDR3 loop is CASRKTGLAGEVEQYF. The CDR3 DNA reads TGTGCCAGCAGGAAAACGGGACTAGCGGGAGAGGTCGAGCAGTACTTC.

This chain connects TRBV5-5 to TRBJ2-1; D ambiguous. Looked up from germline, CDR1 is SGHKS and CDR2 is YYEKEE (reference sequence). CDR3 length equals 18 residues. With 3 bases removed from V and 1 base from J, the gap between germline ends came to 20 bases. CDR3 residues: CASSSPTVLGRSYNEQFF. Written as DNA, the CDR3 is TGTGCCAGCAGCTCCCCAACTGTCCTAGGAAGGTCCTACAATGAGCAGTTCTTC. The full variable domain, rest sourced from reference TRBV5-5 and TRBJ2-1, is DAGVTQSPTHLIKTRGQQVTLRCSPISGHKSVSWYQQVLGQGPQFIFQYYEKEERGRGNFPDRFSARQFPNYSSELNVNALLLGDSALYLCASSSPTVLGRSYNEQFFGPGTRLTVL.

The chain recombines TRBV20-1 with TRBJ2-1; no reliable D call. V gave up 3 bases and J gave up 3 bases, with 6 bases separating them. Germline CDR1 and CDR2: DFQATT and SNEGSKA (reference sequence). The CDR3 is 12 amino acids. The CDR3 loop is CSARQDYNEQFF. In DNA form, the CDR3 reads TGCAGTGCTAGGCAGGACTACAATGAGCAGTTCTTC.

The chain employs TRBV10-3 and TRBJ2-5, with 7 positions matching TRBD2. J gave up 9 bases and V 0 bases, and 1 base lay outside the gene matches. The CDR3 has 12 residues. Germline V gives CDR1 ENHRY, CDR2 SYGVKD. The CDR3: CAISESSGAQYF. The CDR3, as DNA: TGTGCCATCAGTGAGTCGAGCGGGGCCCAGTACTTC.

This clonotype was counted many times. The CDR3 reads CASSGGARGNQPQHF. The CDR3 DNA reads TGTGCCAGCAGTGGGGGGGCGCGAGGCAATCAGCCCCAGCATTTT. The chain links TRBV2 to TRBJ1-5; perhaps TRBD1 as D (6 bases). V was pared by 4 bases and J by 2 bases, with 12 bases between. CDR1 and CDR2 (germline): SNHLY, FYNNEI. The CDR3 runs 15 residues.

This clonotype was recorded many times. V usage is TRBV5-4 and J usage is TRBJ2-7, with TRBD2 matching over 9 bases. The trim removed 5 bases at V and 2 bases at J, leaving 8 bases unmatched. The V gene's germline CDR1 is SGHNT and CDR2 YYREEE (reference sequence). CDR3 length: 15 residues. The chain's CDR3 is CASSLSAGGPYEQYF. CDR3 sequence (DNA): TGTGCCAGCAGTTTATCAGCGGGAGGCCCCTACGAGCAGTACTTC.

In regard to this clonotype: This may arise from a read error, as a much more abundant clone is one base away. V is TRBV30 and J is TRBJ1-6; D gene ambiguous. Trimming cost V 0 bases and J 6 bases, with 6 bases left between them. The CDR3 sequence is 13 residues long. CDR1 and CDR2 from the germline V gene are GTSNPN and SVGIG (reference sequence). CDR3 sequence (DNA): TGTGCCTGGAGTGTACAGATTAATTCACCCCTCCACTTT. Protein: CAWSVQINSPLHF.

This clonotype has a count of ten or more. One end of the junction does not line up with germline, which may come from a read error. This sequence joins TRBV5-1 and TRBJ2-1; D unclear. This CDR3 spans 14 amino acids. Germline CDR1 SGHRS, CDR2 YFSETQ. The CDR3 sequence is CASSWDSSYNEQFF. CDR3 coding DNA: TGTGCCAGCAGTTGGGATAGCTCCTACAATGAGCAGTTCTTC.

The CDR3 coding sequence is TGCGCCAGCAGCCAGGAACAGGGGGCGAGGGCAGATACGCAGTATTTT. It encodes CASSQEQGARADTQYF. The chain combines TRBV5-1 with TRBJ2-3, with 9 bases that match TRBD1. The germline CDR1 and CDR2 sequences are SGHRS and YFSETQ. The CDR3 has 16 amino acids. J gave up 4 bases and V 4 bases, and 10 bases lay outside the gene matches.